One T cell receptor (beta chain) is described in this entry. What it recognizes is unknown. TCRdb independently ran MiXCR on the RT-PCR reads; one entry per CDR3 protein. The sample carries 530,000 or so distinct CDR3 sequences, about an eighth recorded once. This sample stems from a study of response to subunit inactivated influenza vaccine. Broader study findings: Each seasonal flu vaccination may recruit only limited new T cells, authors suggested.

The sequence derives from a man over 45 who received an inactivated influenza vaccine. Source: PBMCs from blood, taken on the day of vaccination.

Here the CDR3 DNA reads TGTGCCAGCAGTTTAGAGGGGCGCCTCAGGGAGACCCAGTACTTC. As protein: CASSLEGRLRETQYF. The chain is built from TRBV12-3 or TRBV12-4 and TRBJ2-5; D may be TRBD1 (5 bases). The V end lost 1 base, the J end lost 5 bases, and 14 bases lay between the germline ends. CDR3 length equals 15 residues.